One and the same sample provided the 23 T cell receptor beta chains below, sequenced in a study of T cell responses to AZD1222 COVID-19 vaccine. Measured with immunoSEQ multiplex PCR; TCRdb has only the in-frame clones, and not every one. The sample has 110,000 or so clones; around 86% are singletons. Sequencing used peripheral blood, obtained 28 days after the second AZD1222 dose. Receptor source: an adult who received the AZD1222 COVID-19 vaccine.

The J gene is TRBJ2-7, the V gene TRBV3-1 (or the pseudogene TRBV3-2); 10 nucleotides align to TRBD1. Germline V gene sequence: CDR1 LGHDT, CDR2 YNNKEL (reference sequence). The CDR3 spans 16 residues. The V and J ends lost 0 bases and 3 bases, in that order; junction bases with no gene match: 5. CDR3 sequence: CASSQDRTGGHYEQYF. The DNA for the CDR3 is TGTGCCAGCAGCCAAGATCGGACAGGGGGTCACTACGAGCAGTACTTC.

The V call is TRBV18, the J call TRBJ1-4; TRBD1 is a possible D gene (6 bases). Germline V CDR1 and CDR2: KGHSH, LQKENI. The CDR3 runs to 14 residues. V dropped 6 bases and J dropped 1 base, with 9 bases sitting between them. CDR3 sequence reads: CASSIQGTNEKLFF. The CDR3, as DNA: TGTGCCAGCTCCATACAGGGAACTAATGAAAAACTGTTTTTT.

This clone was seen just once. The chain employs TRBV6-2 or TRBV6-3 and TRBJ2-1; tentative D call: TRBD1 (6 bases). The germline CDR1 and CDR2 sequences are MNHEY and SVGEGT. Deletions cut 6 bases from V and 8 bases from J, with 14 bases between. The CDR3 is made up of 13 amino acids. CDR3 DNA sequence: TGTGCCAGCAGCGTACCAGGGGTGCATGAGCAGTTCTTC. As protein: CASSVPGVHEQFF.

The chain recombines TRBV4-1 with TRBJ1-5; possible D gene TRBD1, 5 bases. Trimming took off 0 bases at V and 0 bases at J, with 6 bases between the two ends. The CDR3 runs 15 residues. Germline lookup yields CDR1 MGHRA and CDR2 YSYEKL. The CDR3 region is CASSQETVSNQPQHF. The DNA of the CDR3 is TGCGCCAGCAGCCAAGAGACAGTTAGCAATCAGCCCCAGCATTTT.

The chain is built from TRBV27 and TRBJ1-1; no definite D call. Germline V gene lookup returns CDR1 MNHEY and CDR2 SMNVEV (reference sequence). CDR3 length equals 14 residues. V shed 2 bases and J shed 0 bases, with 7 bases lying between them. The CDR3 is CASSLLGMNTEAFF. CDR3 DNA: TGTGCCAGCAGTTTACTGGGTATGAACACTGAAGCTTTCTTT.

This clone has only one observation. This chain links TRBV12-3 or TRBV12-4 with TRBJ1-1, with D unresolved. The CDR3 consists of 12 residues. Trimming left V 3 bases short and J 8 bases short, with 10 bases between. This CDR3 reads CASSFHTVEAFF. As DNA, the CDR3 is TGTGCCAGCAGTTTCCACACAGTCGAAGCTTTCTTT.

The V call is TRBV6-6, the J call TRBJ2-7; D might be TRBD1 or TRBD2, each matching 5 bases. This CDR3 region has 13 residues. V was cut by 4 bases and J by 3 bases, with 10 bases left in between. CDR1 is MNHNY, CDR2 SVGAGI, per germline (reference sequence). The CDR3 region is CASSSGTGYEQYF. The CDR3 nucleotides are TGTGCCAGCAGTTCCGGGACCGGCTACGAGCAGTACTTC.

V and J are TRBV5-1 and TRBJ2-5, with a possible D match to TRBD2 (6 bases). CDR3 length: 14 residues. Trimming removed 2 bases from V and 5 bases from J, with 13 bases in between. Per germline, CDR1 SGHRS and CDR2 YFSETQ. CDR3 amino acids: CASSFAGLGETQYF. The CDR3 nucleotides read TGCGCCAGCAGCTTCGCGGGGTTGGGGGAGACCCAGTACTTC.

The sample holds one count of this clone. The chain couples TRBV6-5 to TRBJ2-2; TRBD1 aligns across 9 bases. The CDR3 extends over 15 amino acids. After removal of 5 bases from V and 5 bases from J, the junction contained 6 bases not matched to a gene. CDR1 and CDR2 (germline): MNHEY, SVGAGI. The CDR3 here is CASSRQGGRTGELFF. The CDR3 nucleotides are TGTGCCAGCAGTCGACAGGGGGGGAGGACCGGGGAGCTGTTTTTT.

The table lists this clone with a few counts. The rearrangement links TRBV5-1 to TRBJ2-5; TRBD2 matches 10 bases. Germline CDR1 and CDR2: SGHRS and YFSETQ. Germline trimming cut 3 bases from V and 2 bases from J; bases unmatched to any gene: 7. There are 16 residues in the CDR3. CDR3 bases: TGCGCCAGCAGCTCGGGGACTAGCGTAGGGCAAGAGACCCAGTACTTC. As protein: CASSSGTSVGQETQYF. Based on the CDR3 plus reference TRBV5-1 and TRBJ2-5, the full variable domain is KAGVTQTPRYLIKTRGQQVTLSCSPISGHRSVSWYQQTPGQGLQFLFEYFSETQRNKGNFPGRFSGRQFSNSRSEMNVSTLELGDSALYLCASSSGTSVGQETQYFGPGTRLLVL.

In its sample, this clone was seen a few times. This chain uses TRBV14 with TRBJ2-7; D is unclear. The CDR3 length is 13 residues. Trimming shortened V by 6 bases and J by 6 bases, and 15 bases separated the two germline ends. CDR1 SGHDN and CDR2 FVKESK come from the germline V gene. CDR3 nucleotides: TGTGCCAGCAGTGGCGTAATGGGCCTCGAGCAGTACTTC. Translated: CASSGVMGLEQYF.

The J gene is TRBJ2-3, the V gene TRBV6-6; D call uncertain. The CDR3 totals 10 residues. In germline, CDR1 is MNHNY, CDR2 SVGAGI (reference sequence). V was shortened by 2 bases and J by 6 bases, with 0 bases between the two germline ends. The DNA for the CDR3 is TGTGCCAGCAGTTACGATACGCAGTATTTT. Residues: CASSYDTQYF.

CDR3 protein: CASSEALQRDYEQYF. CDR3 nucleotide sequence: TGTGCCAGCAGTGAAGCGCTTCAGAGGGACTACGAGCAGTACTTC. This chain links TRBV6-1 with TRBJ2-7; D may be TRBD2 (5 bases). V gave up 0 bases and J gave up 3 bases, with 12 bases separating them. CDR3 size: 15 residues. CDR1 is MNHNS and CDR2 is SASEGT in the germline V gene.

The CDR3 DNA reads as TGTGCCAGCAGCTTAGACAGGTCGCCTGGAAACACCATATATTTT. It specifies CASSLDRSPGNTIYF. The rearrangement joins TRBV7-6 to TRBJ1-3, with D perhaps TRBD1 (5 bases). CDR1 and CDR2 (germline): SGHVS, FNYEAQ. The CDR3 consists of 15 residues. V was shortened by 1 base and J by 2 bases, with 9 bases between the two germline ends.

The chain links TRBV9 to TRBJ1-2; 8 bases line up with TRBD1. CDR3 length: 19 amino acids. With 0 bases clipped from V and 0 bases from J, the junction kept 13 bases outside the gene matches. Germline V gives CDR1 SGDLS, CDR2 YYNGEE. As DNA, the CDR3 is TGTGCCAGCAGCGTAGCTACGAGGTCAGGACAGGGAGCTAACTATGGCTACACCTTC. It codes for CASSVATRSGQGANYGYTF. Looking up the rest from reference TRBV9 and TRBJ1-2 gives the full variable domain: DSGVTQTPKHLITATGQRVTLRCSPRSGDLSVYWYQQSLDQGLQFLIQYYNGEERAKGNILERFSAQQFPDLHSELNLSSLELGDSALYFCASSVATRSGQGANYGYTFGSGTRLTVV.

V and J are TRBV2 and TRBJ2-5; no clear D. V shed 4 bases and J shed 7 bases, with 4 bases lying between them. Germline V gene lookup returns CDR1 SNHLY and CDR2 FYNNEI. The CDR3 loop spans 10 amino acids. CDR3 region: CASSVGTQYF. CDR3 coding DNA: TGTGCCAGCAGTGTTGGGACCCAGTACTTC.

The chain is built from TRBV7-9 and TRBJ2-3; possible D gene TRBD1, 6 bases. This CDR3 region has 17 residues. Per the germline V gene, CDR1 is SEHNR and CDR2 is FQNEAQ (reference sequence). V was clipped by 3 bases and J by 2 bases, with 18 bases between them. The CDR3 sequence: CASSFLLGQKNTDTQYF. CDR3 DNA: TGTGCCAGCAGCTTCCTCCTCGGACAGAAAAACACAGATACGCAGTATTTT.

Concerning this clone: Other nucleotide sequences from this sample produce the same CDR3. CDR3 DNA: TGCAGTGCTAGCCCAGGTTCGGAGGCTTTCTTT. Encoded protein: CSASPGSEAFF. The rearrangement links TRBV20-1 to TRBJ1-1; unclear D gene. Trimming stripped 3 bases from V and 11 bases from J, with 13 bases between. The CDR3 is 11 amino acids. Per germline, CDR1 DFQATT and CDR2 SNEGSKA (reference sequence).

The gene calls are TRBV7-9 and TRBJ2-2, with D unresolved. The CDR3 contains 16 residues. V lost 3 bases and J lost 1, with 12 bases in between. CDR1 is SEHNR, CDR2 FQNEAQ, per germline (reference sequence). As DNA, the CDR3 is TGTGCCAGCAGCTTGATGTGGCAGAAGAACACCGGGGAGCTGTTTTTT. Protein sequence: CASSLMWQKNTGELFF.

The chain employs TRBV14 and TRBJ2-1; 8 bases map to TRBD2. The CDR3 runs 16 residues. V shed 0 bases, J shed 8 bases, and the junction held 9 bases outside the gene matches. Germline V CDR1 and CDR2: SGHDN, FVKESK. The CDR3, as DNA: TGTGCCAGCAGCCAAGATCGCATAGCCGGGAGGGATGAGCAGTTCTTC. Translating gives CASSQDRIAGRDEQFF. Supplemented by reference TRBV14 and TRBJ2-1, the full variable domain reads EAGVTQFPSHSVIEKGQTVTLRCDPISGHDNLYWYRRVMGKEIKFLLHFVKESKQDESGMPNNRFLAERTGGTYSTLKVQPAELEDSGVYFCASSQDRIAGRDEQFFGPGTRLTVL.

This rearrangement joins TRBV5-1 to TRBJ2-5, with D maybe TRBD1 (5 bases). Germline values: CDR1 SGHRS, CDR2 YFSETQ. V was trimmed by 5 bases and J by 2 bases, leaving 10 bases between them. This CDR3 has 13 amino acids. The chain's CDR3 is CASSPGRQETQYF. The CDR3 bases are TGCGCCAGCAGTCCAGGGCGACAAGAGACCCAGTACTTC.

The chain recombines TRBV9 with TRBJ1-1; TRBD1 is a possible D gene (6 bases). Germline V lookup: CDR1 SGDLS, CDR2 YYNGEE. Trimming took off 4 bases at V and 1 base at J, with 11 bases between the two ends. This CDR3 spans 14 amino acids. The CDR3 nucleotides are TGTGCCAGCAGCCAGGGGTCGGGGAACACTGAAGCTTTCTTT. Residues: CASSQGSGNTEAFF.

The J gene is TRBJ1-3, the V gene TRBV11-3; D possibly corresponds to TRBD1 (6 bases). Germline V lookup: CDR1 SGHNT, CDR2 YENEEA. Trimming stripped 6 bases from V and 0 bases from J, with 12 bases between. The CDR3 sequence is 15 residues long. The CDR3 DNA sequence: TGTGCCAGCAGTCCGACAGGAGTCTCTGGAAACACCATATATTTT. Translated, it gives CASSPTGVSGNTIYF. Full variable domain (rest looked up from reference TRBV11-3 and TRBJ1-3): EAGVVQSPRYKIIEKKQPVAFWCNPISGHNTLYWYLQNLGQGPELLIRYENEEAVDDSQLPKDRFSAERLKGVDSTLKIQPAELGDSAVYLCASSPTGVSGNTIYFGEGSWLTVV.